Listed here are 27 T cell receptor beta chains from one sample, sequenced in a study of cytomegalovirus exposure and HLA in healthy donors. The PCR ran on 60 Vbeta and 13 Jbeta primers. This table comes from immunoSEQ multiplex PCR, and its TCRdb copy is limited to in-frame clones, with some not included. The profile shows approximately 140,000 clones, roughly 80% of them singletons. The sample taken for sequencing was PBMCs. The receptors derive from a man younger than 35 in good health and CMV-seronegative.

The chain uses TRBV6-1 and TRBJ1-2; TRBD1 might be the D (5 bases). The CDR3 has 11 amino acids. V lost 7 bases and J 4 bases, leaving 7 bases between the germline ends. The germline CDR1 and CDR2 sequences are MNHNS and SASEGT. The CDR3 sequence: CASNGAYGYTF. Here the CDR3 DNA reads TGTGCCAGCAATGGGGCCTATGGCTACACCTTC.

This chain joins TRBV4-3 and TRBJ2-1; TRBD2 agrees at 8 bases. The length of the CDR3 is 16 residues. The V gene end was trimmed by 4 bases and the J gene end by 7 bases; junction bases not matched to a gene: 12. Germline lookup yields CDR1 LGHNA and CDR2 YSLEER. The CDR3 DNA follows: TGCGCCAGCAGCCGGAGGAGTTTAGCGGGGTCAAATGAGCAGTTCTTC. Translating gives CASSRRSLAGSNEQFF.

CDR3 loop: CASSPGQGISAGANVLTF. The DNA of the CDR3 is TGCGCCAGCAGCCCGGGACAGGGTATCTCGGCTGGGGCCAACGTCCTGACTTTC. The V and J genes are TRBV5-1 and TRBJ2-6; 9 nucleotides match TRBD1. The CDR3 runs to 18 residues. Trimming took 4 bases from V and 2 from J; bases not matched to a gene: 10. In germline, CDR1 is SGHRS, CDR2 YFSETQ.

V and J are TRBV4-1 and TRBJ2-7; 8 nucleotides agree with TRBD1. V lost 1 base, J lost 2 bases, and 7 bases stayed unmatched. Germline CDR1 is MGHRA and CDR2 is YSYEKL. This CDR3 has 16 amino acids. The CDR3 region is CASSQAGQGATYEQYF. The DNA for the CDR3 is TGCGCCAGCAGCCAAGCCGGCCAGGGGGCCACCTACGAGCAGTACTTC.

Written as DNA, the CDR3 is TGTGCCACCAGCCGTATGGACATGAGATCCTACGAGCAGTACTTC. It is translated as CATSRMDMRSYEQYF. The chain uses TRBV15 and TRBJ2-7; maybe TRBD1 (5 bases). Germline CDR1 LNHNV, CDR2 YYDKDF (reference sequence). CDR3 length: 15 residues. The V and J ends lost 5 bases and 1 base respectively, with 15 bases between them.

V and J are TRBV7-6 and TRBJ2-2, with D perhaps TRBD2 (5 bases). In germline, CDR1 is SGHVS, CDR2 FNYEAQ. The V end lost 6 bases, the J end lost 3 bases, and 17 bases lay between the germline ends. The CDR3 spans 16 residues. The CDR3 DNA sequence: TGTGCCAGCAGTCATCGGGCCCGGGGAGACACCGGGGAGCTGTTTTTT. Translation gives CASSHRARGDTGELFF.

CDR3 in amino acids: CATSGGDRPYEQYF. As DNA, the CDR3 is TGTGCCACCAGCGGAGGGGACAGGCCCTACGAGCAGTACTTC. This rearrangement joins TRBV15 to TRBJ2-5; 8 nucleotides line up with TRBD1. The J call may be incorrect, as the DNA end agrees better with TRBJ2-7. This CDR3 has 14 amino acids. Germline V lookup: CDR1 LNHNV, CDR2 YYDKDF (reference sequence).

The CDR3 protein is CASSVDAGTVPYEQYF. CDR3 nucleotide sequence: TGTGCCAGCAGCGTAGACGCGGGTACTGTTCCCTACGAGCAGTACTTC. The J gene is TRBJ2-7, the V gene TRBV9; TRBD2 might be the D (5 bases). The CDR3 loop spans 16 amino acids. Germline V lookup: CDR1 SGDLS, CDR2 YYNGEE. Trimming stripped 0 bases from V and 2 bases from J, with 15 bases between.

The CDR3 spells CASSFLGGNRYGYTF. The CDR3 DNA is TGTGCCAGCAGCTTTTTAGGGGGAAATCGCTATGGCTACACCTTC. The chain is built from TRBV5-4 and TRBJ1-2, with a possible D match to TRBD1 (6 bases). V was shortened by 2 bases and J by 4 bases, with 15 bases between the two germline ends. Germline values: CDR1 SGHNT, CDR2 YYREEE (reference sequence). CDR3 length equals 15 residues.

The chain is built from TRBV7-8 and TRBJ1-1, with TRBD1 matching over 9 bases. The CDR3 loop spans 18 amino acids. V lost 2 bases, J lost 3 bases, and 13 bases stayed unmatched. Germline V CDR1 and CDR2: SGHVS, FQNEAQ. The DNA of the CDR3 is TGTGCCAGCAGCTTATTTGAGGGGACAGGGAGGGGGCACACTGAAGCTTTCTTT. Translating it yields CASSLFEGTGRGHTEAFF.

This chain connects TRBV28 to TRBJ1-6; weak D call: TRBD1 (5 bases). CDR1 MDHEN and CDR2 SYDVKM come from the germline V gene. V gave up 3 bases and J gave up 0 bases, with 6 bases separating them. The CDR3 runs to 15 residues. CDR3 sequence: CASSLDNSYNSPLHF. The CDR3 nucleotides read TGTGCCAGCAGTTTGGACAACTCCTATAATTCACCCCTCCACTTT.

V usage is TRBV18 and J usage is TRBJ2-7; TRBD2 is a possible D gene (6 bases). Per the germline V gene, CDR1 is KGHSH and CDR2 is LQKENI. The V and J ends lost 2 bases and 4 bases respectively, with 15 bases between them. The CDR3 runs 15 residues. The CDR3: CASSPKEGFNYEQYF. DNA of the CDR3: TGTGCCAGCTCACCAAAGGAGGGGTTTAATTACGAGCAGTACTTC.

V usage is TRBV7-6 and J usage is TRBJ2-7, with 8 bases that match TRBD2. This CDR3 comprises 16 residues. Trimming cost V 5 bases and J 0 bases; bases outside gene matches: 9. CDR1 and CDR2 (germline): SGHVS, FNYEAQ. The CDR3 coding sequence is TGTGCCAGCAGCCTGAGCGGGGGCCGCTCCTCCTACGAGCAGTACTTC. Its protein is CASSLSGGRSSYEQYF.

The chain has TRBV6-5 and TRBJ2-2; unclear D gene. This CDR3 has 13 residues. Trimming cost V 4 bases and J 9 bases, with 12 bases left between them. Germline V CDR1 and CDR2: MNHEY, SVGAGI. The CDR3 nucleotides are TGTGCCAGCAGTTCGGGTCCCCTCCGGGAGCTGTTTTTT. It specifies CASSSGPLRELFF.

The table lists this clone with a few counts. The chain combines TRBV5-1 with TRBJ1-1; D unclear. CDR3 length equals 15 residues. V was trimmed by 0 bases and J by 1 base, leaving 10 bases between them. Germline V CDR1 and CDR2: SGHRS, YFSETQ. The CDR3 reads CASSLGPAGNTEAFF. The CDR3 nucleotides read TGCGCCAGCAGCTTGGGTCCGGCGGGGAACACTGAAGCTTTCTTT.

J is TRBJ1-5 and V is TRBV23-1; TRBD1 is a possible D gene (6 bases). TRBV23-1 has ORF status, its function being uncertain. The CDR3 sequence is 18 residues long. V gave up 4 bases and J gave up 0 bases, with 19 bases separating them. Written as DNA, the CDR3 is TGCGCCAGCAGTCGACCGGGACACCGGGCTCCTAGCAATCAGCCCCAGCATTTT. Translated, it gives CASSRPGHRAPSNQPQHF.

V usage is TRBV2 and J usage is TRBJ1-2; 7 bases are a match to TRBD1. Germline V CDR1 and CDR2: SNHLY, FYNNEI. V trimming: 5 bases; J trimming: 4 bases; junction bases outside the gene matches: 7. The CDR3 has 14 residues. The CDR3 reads CASSLEGGFYGYTF. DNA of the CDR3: TGTGCCAGCAGTTTGGAAGGGGGCTTCTATGGCTACACCTTC.

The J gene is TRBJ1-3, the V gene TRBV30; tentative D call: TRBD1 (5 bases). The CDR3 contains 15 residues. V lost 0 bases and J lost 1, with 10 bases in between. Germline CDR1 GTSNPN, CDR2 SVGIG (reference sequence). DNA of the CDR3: TGTGCCTGGAGTGTGGGGCGGGGATCTGGAAACACCATATATTTT. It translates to CAWSVGRGSGNTIYF.

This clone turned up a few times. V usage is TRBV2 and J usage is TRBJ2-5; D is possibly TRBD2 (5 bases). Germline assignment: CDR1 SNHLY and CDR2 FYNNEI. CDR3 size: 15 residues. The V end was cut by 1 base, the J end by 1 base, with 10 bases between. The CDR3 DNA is TGTGCCAGCAGTGAAGTCCGGACTTTCCAAGAGACCCAGTACTTC. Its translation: CASSEVRTFQETQYF.

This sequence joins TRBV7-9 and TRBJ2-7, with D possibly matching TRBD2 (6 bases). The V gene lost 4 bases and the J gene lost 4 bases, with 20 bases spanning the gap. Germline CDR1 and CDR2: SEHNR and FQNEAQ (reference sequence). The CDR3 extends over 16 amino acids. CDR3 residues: CASSSPSGGAGYEQYF. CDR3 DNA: TGTGCCAGCAGCTCCCCGTCCGGGGGTGCCGGGTACGAGCAGTACTTC.

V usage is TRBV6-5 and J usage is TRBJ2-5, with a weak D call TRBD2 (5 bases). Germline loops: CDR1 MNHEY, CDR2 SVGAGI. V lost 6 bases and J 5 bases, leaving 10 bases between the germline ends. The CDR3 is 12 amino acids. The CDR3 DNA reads TGTGCCAGCAGGGGGTCGGGGGAGACCCAGTACTTC. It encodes CASRGSGETQYF.

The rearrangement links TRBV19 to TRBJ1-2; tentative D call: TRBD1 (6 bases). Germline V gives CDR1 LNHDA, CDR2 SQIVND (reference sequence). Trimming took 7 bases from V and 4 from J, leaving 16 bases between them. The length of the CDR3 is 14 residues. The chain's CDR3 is CASKYAGALYGYTF. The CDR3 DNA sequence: TGTGCCAGTAAATACGCAGGGGCCCTCTATGGCTACACCTTC. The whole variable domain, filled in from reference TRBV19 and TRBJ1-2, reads DGGITQSPKYLFRKEGQNVTLSCEQNLNHDAMYWYRQDPGQGLRLIYYSQIVNDFQKGDIAEGYSVSREKKESFPLTVTSAQKNPTAFYLCASKYAGALYGYTFGSGTRLTVV.

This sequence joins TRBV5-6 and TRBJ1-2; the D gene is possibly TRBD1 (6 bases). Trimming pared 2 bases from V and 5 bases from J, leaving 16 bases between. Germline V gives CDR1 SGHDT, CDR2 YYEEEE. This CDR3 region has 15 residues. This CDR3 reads CASSFGRRGLYGYTF. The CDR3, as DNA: TGTGCCAGCAGCTTCGGTCGCAGGGGCCTATATGGCTACACCTTC.

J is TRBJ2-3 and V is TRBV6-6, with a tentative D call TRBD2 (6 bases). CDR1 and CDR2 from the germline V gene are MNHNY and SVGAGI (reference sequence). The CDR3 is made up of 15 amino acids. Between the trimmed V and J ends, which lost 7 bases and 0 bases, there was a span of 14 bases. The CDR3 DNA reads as TGTGCCAGCACAGGCCGGGAGACTAGCACAGATACGCAGTATTTT. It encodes CASTGRETSTDTQYF.

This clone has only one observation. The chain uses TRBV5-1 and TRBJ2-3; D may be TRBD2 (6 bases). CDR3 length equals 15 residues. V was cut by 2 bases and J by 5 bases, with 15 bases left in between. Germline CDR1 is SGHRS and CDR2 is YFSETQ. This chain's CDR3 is CASSFAGREIDTQYF. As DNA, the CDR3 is TGCGCCAGCAGCTTCGCGGGAAGGGAAATAGATACGCAGTATTTT.

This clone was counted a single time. In DNA form, the CDR3 reads TGTGCCAGTAGTATTACAGGGGCCGGCTCTGGAAACACCATATATTTT. The encoded protein is CASSITGAGSGNTIYF. J is TRBJ1-3 and V is TRBV19; TRBD1 matches at 7 bases. This CDR3 contains 16 residues. Per germline, CDR1 LNHDA and CDR2 SQIVND (reference sequence). The junction had 5 bases not matched to a gene; V was cut back by 3 bases and J by 0 bases.

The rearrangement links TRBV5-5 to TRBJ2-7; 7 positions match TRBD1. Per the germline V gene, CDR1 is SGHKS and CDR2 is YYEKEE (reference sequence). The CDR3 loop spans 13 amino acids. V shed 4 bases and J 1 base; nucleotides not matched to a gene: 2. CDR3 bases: TGTGCCAGCAGCAAACAGGGGTCCTACGAGCAGTACTTC. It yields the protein CASSKQGSYEQYF.